The 17 T cell receptor beta chains presented below share a single source sample, sequenced in a study of memory CD4+ T cells and cytomegalovirus serostatus. The method was immunoSEQ multiplex PCR; TCRdb's version includes in-frame clones alone and lacks a portion of them. The sample shows around 63,000 clones, 80% of them seen only once. Single viable CD3+CD4+CD8-CD45RO+ cells were sorted as the memory CD4+ T cells. Sequencing was performed on memory CD4+ T cells from blood. Receptor source: an adult in good health and CMV-seronegative. Some clones in this sample may be carry-over from other donors' samples.

CDR3 bases: TGTGCCAGCAGCTTGGCGGGAAACAATGAGCAGTTCTTC. Translating it yields CASSLAGNNEQFF. This chain connects TRBV5-4 to TRBJ2-1; TRBD2 might be the D (5 bases). This CDR3 is built from 13 residues. Trimming shortened V by 0 bases and J by 5 bases, and 6 bases separated the two germline ends. Germline assignment: CDR1 SGHNT and CDR2 YYREEE (reference sequence).

The gene calls are TRBV18 and TRBJ2-3, with D perhaps given as TRBD1 or TRBD2 (5 bases each). Germline V gene data show CDR1 as KGHSH and CDR2 as LQKENI. The CDR3 length is 14 residues. V gave up 3 bases and J gave up 4 bases, with 11 bases separating them. In DNA form, the CDR3 reads TGTGCCAGCTCACCCCCAGGGAGTCCAGATACGCAGTATTTT. Encoded protein: CASSPPGSPDTQYF.

The sample holds one count of this clone. The chain joins TRBV4-3 to TRBJ1-3; D gene ambiguous. With 0 bases removed from V and 0 bases from J, the gap between germline ends came to 9 bases. This CDR3 has 16 residues. Germline values: CDR1 LGHNA, CDR2 YSLEER. The CDR3 loop is CASSQDLGYSGNTIYF. The CDR3 DNA reads TGCGCCAGCAGCCAAGATCTCGGGTACTCTGGAAACACCATATATTTT.

V usage is TRBV11-1 and J usage is TRBJ2-5, with D hard to call. CDR3 length: 11 residues. Germline V gene sequence: CDR1 SGHAT, CDR2 FQDESV (reference sequence). V was clipped by 2 bases and J by 5 bases, with 3 bases between them. The CDR3 region is CASSLYETQYF. As DNA, the CDR3 is TGTGCCAGCAGCTTATATGAGACCCAGTACTTC.

V usage is TRBV27 and J usage is TRBJ2-7; 9 nucleotides align to TRBD2. J lost 4 bases, V lost 3 bases, and 4 bases had no gene match. This CDR3 spans 14 amino acids. Germline V gene sequence: CDR1 MNHEY, CDR2 SMNVEV (reference sequence). The CDR3 here is CASSFSGGPYEQYF. In nucleotides, the CDR3 is TGTGCCAGCAGTTTTAGCGGGGGCCCATACGAGCAGTACTTC.

This chain joins TRBV5-5 and TRBJ2-5, with 7 positions matching TRBD1. This CDR3 is built from 14 residues. V was pared by 0 bases and J by 5 bases, with 4 bases of the junction left unmatched. Germline CDR1 reads SGHKS; CDR2 reads YYEKEE (reference sequence). The DNA for the CDR3 is TGTGCCAGCAGCTTGGGACAGGGCAGGGAGACCCAGTACTTC. It translates to CASSLGQGRETQYF.

V usage is TRBV7-9 and J usage is TRBJ2-3; no clear D. This CDR3 comprises 13 residues. Germline CDR1 and CDR2: SEHNR and FQNEAQ (reference sequence). With 3 bases removed from V and 2 bases from J, the gap between germline ends came to 6 bases. This CDR3 is CASSFPNTDTQYF. The DNA for the CDR3 is TGTGCCAGCAGCTTTCCGAACACAGATACGCAGTATTTT.

This clone was recorded once. The chain uses TRBV18 and TRBJ2-2; D ambiguous. The CDR3 has 15 amino acids. V dropped 2 bases and J dropped 2 bases, with 9 bases sitting between them. Germline loops: CDR1 KGHSH, CDR2 LQKENI. The CDR3 sequence is CASSPGSGNTGELFF. The CDR3 nucleotides read TGTGCCAGCTCACCAGGTTCAGGAAACACCGGGGAGCTGTTTTTT.

This rearrangement joins TRBV19 to TRBJ2-5; 8 bases agree with TRBD2. CDR1 is LNHDA and CDR2 is SQIVND in the germline V gene (reference sequence). With 2 bases clipped from V and 2 bases from J, the junction kept 4 bases outside the gene matches. The CDR3 is 15 residues long. The CDR3 here is CASSITGGVQETQYF. CDR3 in DNA: TGTGCCAGTAGTATAACGGGAGGGGTACAAGAGACCCAGTACTTC.

This clone is medium-sized in the sample. The V gene is TRBV10-1, the J gene TRBJ1-1; 7 positions match TRBD1. Looked up from germline, CDR1 is WNHNN and CDR2 is SYGVQD (reference sequence). The CDR3 length is 18 residues. V lost 6 bases, J lost 5 bases, and 21 bases stayed unmatched. The CDR3, as DNA: TGCGCCAGCAGCGACCCAGCCAAAAACAGGGGCTCGGGAACTGAAGCTTTCTTT. Translation gives CASSDPAKNRGSGTEAFF.

V is TRBV29-1 and J is TRBJ2-1; 12 bases fit TRBD2. The V segment lost 6 bases and the J segment 6 bases; nucleotides outside the gene matches: 18. Germline lookup yields CDR1 SQVTM and CDR2 ANQGSEA. This CDR3 has 18 amino acids. The CDR3 sequence is CSVGGFYRLAGVFNEQFF. As DNA, the CDR3 is TGCAGCGTCGGAGGGTTCTATAGACTAGCGGGAGTCTTCAATGAGCAGTTCTTC.

The V gene is TRBV6-6, the J gene TRBJ2-7; TRBD2 might be the D (6 bases). CDR3 length: 13 residues. The V end lost 6 bases, the J end lost 2 bases, and 11 bases lay between the germline ends. Germline V gene lookup returns CDR1 MNHNY and CDR2 SVGAGI (reference sequence). The CDR3 reads CASSRDLTYEQYF. CDR3 nucleotides: TGTGCCAGCAGCAGGGACTTAACCTACGAGCAGTACTTC.

This clone was observed a handful of times. The genes are TRBV5-1 and TRBJ2-2; the D gene is possibly TRBD2 (6 bases). CDR1 and CDR2 from the germline V gene are SGHRS and YFSETQ. The V gene lost 3 bases and the J gene lost 3 bases, with 12 bases spanning the gap. This CDR3 region has 15 residues. The CDR3 here is CASSSRDLDTGELFF. The CDR3 DNA sequence: TGCGCCAGCAGCTCCCGGGACTTAGACACCGGGGAGCTGTTTTTT.

The gene calls are TRBV7-2 and TRBJ2-7; D is unclear. V lost 0 bases and J 2 bases, leaving 8 bases between the germline ends. CDR3 length: 14 residues. Germline CDR1 SGHTA, CDR2 FQGNSA. CDR3 residues: CASSLARVAYEQYF. The CDR3 region has the DNA TGTGCCAGCAGCTTAGCCCGTGTTGCCTACGAGCAGTACTTC.

The CDR3 protein is CASSGGRDQPQHF. CDR3 DNA sequence: TGTGCCAGCAGTGGGGGGCGAGATCAGCCCCAGCATTTT. The chain combines TRBV6-1 with TRBJ1-5; a weak D match, TRBD1 (6 bases). CDR1 MNHNS and CDR2 SASEGT come from the germline V gene. CDR3 length equals 13 residues. V lost 4 bases and J lost 5, with 9 bases in between.

This clone was observed once. The V call is TRBV6-6, the J call TRBJ2-5; 12 bases fit TRBD2. This CDR3 spans 15 amino acids. Losses at the gene ends were 6 bases for V and 4 bases for J; bases not matched to a gene: 6. Germline CDR1 and CDR2: MNHNY and SVGAGI (reference sequence). Written as DNA, the CDR3 is TGTGCCAGCAGAGCCCGACTAGCGGGAGCAGAGACCCAGTACTTC. It is translated as CASRARLAGAETQYF.

The rearrangement links TRBV4-1 to TRBJ1-3; 7 bases map to TRBD1. J gave up 4 bases and V 3 bases, and 3 bases lay outside the gene matches. Germline assignment: CDR1 MGHRA and CDR2 YSYEKL. The CDR3 is 14 residues long. CDR3 sequence reads: CASSHAGQGNTIYF. The CDR3 nucleotides read TGCGCCAGCAGCCATGCGGGACAGGGAAACACCATATATTTT.